One and the same sample provided the 24 T cell receptor beta chains below, sequenced in a study of metastatic and nonmetastatic thyroid tumors. All patients reached thyroid surgery having received no treatment beforehand. MiXCR was used by TCRdb to re-call the PCR reads. The table records under 95,000 clones, approximately 12% of them present only once. Sequences were obtained from blood. The receptors shown here come from a female donor with papillary thyroid cancer or a benign thyroid nodule (not recorded which). Some clones in this sample may be carry-over from other donors' samples.

On this clone: One base away lies a much larger clone, so this may be a sequencing read error. No DNA is shown, since the ends of the CDR3 on it are uncertain; the CDR3 is the one TCRdb lists. The rearrangement uses TRBV9 and TRBJ2-2; the table calls TRBD1, which could not be checked here. The CDR3 numbers 16 amino acids, ends counted. Germline CDR1 and CDR2: SGDLS and YYNGEE. CDR3 sequence: CASSVGAGANTGELLF.

This clone was recorded at least ten times. The chain links TRBV10-3 to TRBJ2-2; D is unresolved. The V gene's germline CDR1 is ENHRY and CDR2 SYGVKD. V was clipped by 10 bases and J by 0 bases, with 12 bases between them. The CDR3 runs to 14 residues. This CDR3 reads CASRLRTNTGELFF. As DNA, the CDR3 is TGTGCCAGCCGACTGAGAACGAACACCGGGGAGCTGTTTTTT.

Many counts were recorded for this clone. The rearrangement links TRBV11-2 to TRBJ2-7, with D tentatively TRBD2 (5 bases). Trimming cost V 3 bases and J 2 bases, with 8 bases left between them. This CDR3 region has 13 residues. CDR1 and CDR2 from the germline V gene are SGHAT and FQNNGV. CDR3 DNA sequence: TGTGCCAGCAGCTTGGAGGTTACCTACGAGCAGTACTTC. Translated, it gives CASSLEVTYEQYF.

This clone was counted many times. The V gene is TRBV18, the J gene TRBJ1-3; 9 nucleotides agree with TRBD1. This CDR3 is 17 amino acids long. V trimming: 5 bases; J trimming: 0 bases; junction bases outside the gene matches: 8. Germline-derived CDR1 and CDR2 are KGHSH and LQKENI. CDR3 sequence: CASSTGQGSLSGNTIYF. In DNA form, the CDR3 reads TGTGCCAGCTCAACCGGACAGGGGTCCCTCTCTGGAAACACCATATATTTT.

This clone came up many times. This chain uses TRBV9 with TRBJ1-4; TRBD1 matches 7 bases. J lost 8 bases, V lost 0 bases, and 10 bases had no gene match. This CDR3 is 16 amino acids long. Germline V lookup: CDR1 SGDLS, CDR2 YYNGEE. This CDR3 reads CASSVGPGGQREKLFF. CDR3 DNA sequence: TGTGCCAGCAGCGTAGGGCCAGGGGGTCAACGGGAAAAACTGTTTTTT.

This clone showed up many times. This chain uses TRBV19 with TRBJ2-5; 7 bases fit TRBD1. CDR1 LNHDA and CDR2 SQIVND come from the germline V gene (reference sequence). There are 14 residues in the CDR3. The trim removed 6 bases at V and 5 bases at J, leaving 9 bases unmatched. The DNA for the CDR3 is TGTGCCAGTAGAGGGGACAGCAACGCGGAGACCCAGTACTTC. This codes for CASRGDSNAETQYF.

This clone occurred many times. V is TRBV20-1 and J is TRBJ1-1; D remains unclear. Trimming took off 6 bases at V and 4 bases at J, with 15 bases between the two ends. The length of the CDR3 is 13 residues. CDR1 and CDR2 (germline): DFQATT, SNEGSKA (reference sequence). The CDR3 loop is CSAHEGLLTEAFF. CDR3 in DNA: TGCAGTGCCCATGAAGGACTCCTCACTGAAGCTTTCTTT.

The chain carries TRBV7-3 and TRBJ2-7; 10 bases fit TRBD2. Germline V gives CDR1 SGHTA, CDR2 FQGTGA. CDR3 length equals 17 residues. The V and J ends lost 7 bases and 1 base, in that order; junction bases with no gene match: 13. The chain's CDR3 is CASILPVGTSVSYEQYF. CDR3 DNA: TGTGCCAGCATCCTCCCCGTCGGGACTAGCGTGTCCTACGAGCAGTACTTC.

This clone appeared many times. The chain recombines TRBV9 with TRBJ1-4; no reliable D call. CDR1 and CDR2 (germline): SGDLS, YYNGEE. Trimming pared 4 bases from V and 6 bases from J, leaving 16 bases between. This CDR3 is built from 15 residues. The DNA of the CDR3 is TGTGCCAGCAGCTTCCGGGGTGAGACCTATGAAAAACTGTTTTTT. It encodes CASSFRGETYEKLFF.

This clone was seen repeatedly, ten times or more. The rearrangement uses TRBV6-2 or TRBV6-3 and TRBJ2-1; D ambiguous. The CDR3 runs 11 residues. Deletions cut 6 bases from V and 10 bases from J, with 10 bases between. Germline V gives CDR1 MNHEY, CDR2 SVGEGT. This chain's CDR3 is CASSDRWEQFF. CDR3 bases: TGTGCCAGCAGCGACCGCTGGGAGCAGTTCTTC.

Many counts were recorded for this clone. The chain links TRBV5-1 to TRBJ1-2; D is undetermined. CDR1 is SGHRS and CDR2 is YFSETQ in the germline V gene. The CDR3 contains 13 residues. The V end was cut by 1 base, the J end by 3 bases, with 7 bases between. The CDR3 DNA reads as TGCGCCAGCAGCTTGATGGCGGACTATGGCTACACCTTC. Encoded protein: CASSLMADYGYTF.

This clone was seen a few times. A clone one base away is much larger, so this may be a read error. This chain links TRBV7-3 with TRBJ2-5; D not resolved. V lost 5 bases and J 4 bases, leaving 14 bases between the germline ends. The germline V gene encodes CDR1 SGHTA and CDR2 FQGTGA. CDR3 length: 14 residues. The CDR3 sequence: CASSTEGFGETQYF. As DNA, the CDR3 is TGTGCCAGCAGCACGGAAGGCTTTGGAGAGACCCAGTACTTC. Full variable domain (remainder filled in from reference TRBV7-3 and TRBJ2-5): GAGVSQTPSNKVTEKGKYVELRCDPISGHTALYWYRQSLGQGPEFLIYFQGTGAADDSGLPNDRFFAVRPEGSVSTLKIQRTERGDSAVYLCASSTEGFGETQYFGPGTRLLVL.

The count of this clone is one. The chain's CDR3 is CAWREQGFVHEQYF. For the CDR3, the DNA is TGTGCCTGGAGGGAGCAGGGTTTCGTCCACGAGCAGTACTTC. The rearrangement joins TRBV30 to TRBJ2-7; perhaps TRBD1 as D (5 bases). This CDR3 comprises 14 residues. Trimming pared 3 bases from V and 5 bases from J, leaving 17 bases between. Per germline, CDR1 GTSNPN and CDR2 SVGIG (reference sequence).

A remark on this clone: Mismatch with germline at one junction end may stem from a read error. The chain is built from TRBV7-9 and TRBJ2-5; 12 bases map to TRBD2. The CDR3 runs to 16 residues. Germline assignment: CDR1 SEHNR and CDR2 FQNEAQ (reference sequence). In nucleotides, the CDR3 is TGTGCCAGCATCTTAGCTTCTAGCGGGAGGGAAGAGACCCATTACTTC. Translation gives CASILASSGREETHYF.

This clone was counted ten times or more. The chain carries TRBV7-6 and TRBJ2-3; 15 bases map to TRBD2. CDR1 SGHVS and CDR2 FNYEAQ come from the germline V gene. Unmatched junction bases numbered 11, after V lost 6 bases and J lost 4 bases. This CDR3 has 18 amino acids. The CDR3, as DNA: TGTGCCAGCAGTCACGGACTAGCGGGAGGGCCCAGGGCAGATACGCAGTATTTT. Its translation is CASSHGLAGGPRADTQYF.

This clone appeared many times. The genes are TRBV7-8 and TRBJ1-5; D is possibly TRBD1 (6 bases). CDR1 is SGHVS and CDR2 is FQNEAQ in the germline V gene. The CDR3 has 16 amino acids. Trimming removed 1 base at V and 1 base at J, with 11 bases between. In DNA form, the CDR3 reads TGTGCCAGCAGCTTAGATGGCAGGGGAAGCAATCAGCCCCAGCATTTT. Translated: CASSLDGRGSNQPQHF.

The chain joins TRBV9 to TRBJ2-5; a weak D match, TRBD1 (5 bases). The V gene's germline CDR1 is SGDLS and CDR2 YYNGEE. The CDR3 is made up of 14 amino acids. Between the trimmed V and J ends, which lost 0 bases and 1 base, there was a span of 7 bases. In DNA form, the CDR3 reads TGTGCCAGCAGCGTAGCAGGGTTCCAAGAGACCCAGTACTTC. It codes for CASSVAGFQETQYF. The full variable domain, in which reference TRBV9 and TRBJ2-5 provide the parts outside the CDR3, is DSGVTQTPKHLITATGQRVTLRCSPRSGDLSVYWYQQSLDQGLQFLIQYYNGEERAKGNILERFSAQQFPDLHSELNLSSLELGDSALYFCASSVAGFQETQYFGPGTRLLVL.

In this sample, this clone turned up many times. The chain employs TRBV19 and TRBJ2-7, with D tentatively TRBD2 (6 bases). The CDR3 sequence is 15 residues long. In germline, CDR1 is LNHDA, CDR2 SQIVND (reference sequence). Trimming left V 8 bases short and J 4 bases short, with 21 bases between. The CDR3 bases are TGTGCCAGTGCCCTCCAGGCGGGGAGTTTTTACGAGCAGTACTTC. Translated, it gives CASALQAGSFYEQYF.

In this sample, this clone turned up many times. The V gene is TRBV6-1, the J gene TRBJ1-2; no firm D call. The CDR3 has 15 residues. Trimming left V 5 bases short and J 0 bases short, with 13 bases between. Germline CDR1 reads MNHNS; CDR2 reads SASEGT. CDR3 sequence (DNA): TGTGCCAGCAGTCCCGGAAGGTTAGCTAACTATGGCTACACCTTC. Translated, it gives CASSPGRLANYGYTF.

This clone was recorded many times. The chain employs TRBV7-9 and TRBJ2-7; a possible D gene is TRBD2 (5 bases). The ends were cut back, 3 bases at V and 6 bases at J, with 9 bases in the middle. The CDR3 has 12 amino acids. Per germline, CDR1 SEHNR and CDR2 FQNEAQ (reference sequence). The CDR3 protein is CASSFEGGEQYF. In DNA, the CDR3 is TGTGCCAGCAGCTTCGAAGGAGGCGAGCAGTACTTC.

Concerning this clone: A much larger clone differs from this one at a single base, so this may be a read error. At the DNA level, this CDR3 is encoded by other sequences in the same sample as well. The chain joins TRBV11-2 to TRBJ2-3; D remains ambiguous. The CDR3 has 11 residues. Trimming removed 11 bases from V and 4 bases from J, with 10 bases in between. The germline V gene encodes CDR1 SGHAT and CDR2 FQNNGV. CDR3 DNA: TGTGCCTCCCGCGGCGCAGATACGCAGTATTTT. Translation gives CASRGADTQYF.

This clone occurred many times. The rearrangement joins TRBV4-1 to TRBJ2-3, with 7 nucleotides matching TRBD2. The length of the CDR3 is 17 residues. V shed 0 bases, J shed 1 base, and the junction held 7 bases outside the gene matches. CDR1 is MGHRA, CDR2 YSYEKL, per germline. CDR3 protein: CASSQDRGGRGTDTQYF. The DNA of the CDR3 is TGCGCCAGCAGCCAAGATCGGGGAGGGAGGGGCACAGATACGCAGTATTTT.

Of note for this clone: Given a much more abundant clone one base away, this may be a read error. This chain uses TRBV5-1 with TRBJ1-2; D is possibly TRBD1 (5 bases). This CDR3 is built from 14 residues. Trimming removed 1 base from V and 5 bases from J, with 12 bases in between. Germline lookup yields CDR1 SGHRS and CDR2 YFSETQ. The CDR3 spells CASSLSPGIYGYTF. In DNA form, the CDR3 reads TGCGCCAGCAGCTTGTCGCCAGGGATATATGGCTACACCTTC. The variable domain in full, with the rest retrieved from reference TRBV5-1 and TRBJ1-2, is KAGVTQTPRYLIKTRGQQVTLSCSPISGHRSVSWYQQTPGQGLQFLFEYFSETQRNKGNFPGRFSGRQFSNSRSEMNVSTLELGDSALYLCASSLSPGIYGYTFGSGTRLTVV.

This clone was counted at least ten times. The V and J genes are TRBV28 and TRBJ1-1, with D hard to call. From germline, CDR1 is MDHEN and CDR2 SYDVKM. The CDR3 loop spans 13 amino acids. V was clipped by 8 bases and J by 0 bases, with 10 bases between them. CDR3 loop: CASAKRLNTEAFF. In DNA, the CDR3 is TGTGCCAGCGCTAAGAGGTTGAACACTGAAGCTTTCTTT.